The source of this T cell receptor beta chain is a study of blood T cell repertoires in COVID-19. This CDR3 spans 20 amino acids. In the authors' workflow: For nucleated cells, counts were estimated from reference gene primer amplification. Generated by immunoSEQ multiplex PCR, the TCRdb table keeps only in-frame clones and is missing some. For V, J and clone size, that table is used; D and trimming come from the DNA. The sample lists 300,000 to 350,000 clones; roughly nine tenths were seen once. This clone was seen just once. Source material: peripheral blood. V usage is TRBV21-1 and J usage is TRBJ2-4; the table gives TRBD1 as D, unverified against the DNA. TRBV21-1 is a listed pseudogene. This TCR was recovered from a man between 18 and 35 years old with active or convalescent COVID-19. The CDR3 DNA is TGTGCCAGCAGCTACAAAGGGGGACAAAAGAGTGACCTAGCCAAAAACATTCAGTACTTC. Its translation is CASSYKGGQKSDLAKNIQYF.